The clone carrying this T cell receptor (beta chain) was detected a few times. The antigen is unknown. The record originates from a study of identical twins. The study's findings and limits: Excess sharing between twins was weaker in beta out-of-frame sequences. Out-of-frame TCR alpha sharing in monozygotic twins exceeded recombination model predictions.

Deletions cut 4 bases from V and 5 bases from J, with 13 bases between. The germline V gene has CDR1 SGDLS and CDR2 YYNGEE. The CDR3 has 14 amino acids. All donors comprised healthy Caucasians. MiXCR, applied by TCRdb to the 5' RACE reads, yields one record per CDR3 protein. The sample consists of roughly 1.6 million distinct CDR3 sequences, about 30% of them appearing once. Sequencing was performed on cord blood. This TCR was sampled from a newborn girl in good health. The chain has TRBV9 and TRBJ2-1, with D perhaps matching TRBD1 or TRBD2 (5 bases each). The CDR3 is CASSQGTPDNEQFF. The CDR3 nucleotides read TGTGCCAGCAGCCAAGGGACCCCTGACAATGAGCAGTTCTTC.